These T cell receptor beta chains were read from a single sample in a study of blood T cell repertoires in COVID-19. Clones were sequenced by immunoSEQ multiplex PCR, and TCRdb holds only the in-frame ones, with some missing. The table lists 150,000 to 200,000 clones, around four fifths of them singletons. The sample consisted of peripheral blood. The receptors were sampled from a man aged 65 to 85 with active or convalescent COVID-19. Both conserved end residues are part of each CDR3. The order of the fields is V gene, J gene, CDR3 length, clone size, D gene, CDR3 DNA, CDR3 protein. A D gene is named only where the DNA matches it firmly. Expanded clones are given a class, and other clones once, few, many or no size at all.

V gene: TRBV21-1
J gene: TRBJ1-6
CDR3 length: 17
clone size: -
D gene: -
CDR3 DNA: TGTGCCAGCAGTATACCCACGGGGGGGAAGGTCAACTCGCCCCTCCACTTT
CDR3 protein: CASSIPTGGKVNSPLHF

V gene: TRBV7-9
J gene: TRBJ1-1
CDR3 length: 14
clone size: -
D gene: -
CDR3 DNA: TGTGCCAGCAGCTCCCAGGGAAAGGACACTGAAGCTTTCTTT
CDR3 protein: CASSSQGKDTEAFF

V gene: TRBV11-2
J gene: TRBJ2-7
CDR3 length: 17
clone size: -
D gene: TRBD1
CDR3 DNA: TGTGCCAGCAGTTTAGTAGGGACAGGGGACATATCCTACGAGCAGTACTTC
CDR3 protein: CASSLVGTGDISYEQYF

V gene: TRBV29-1
J gene: TRBJ1-2
CDR3 length: 15
clone size: once
D gene: -
CDR3 DNA: TGCAGCGTTGTACCCCGGGGGGGCTCCCCTCATGGCTACACCTTC
CDR3 protein: CSVVPRGGSPHGYTF

V gene: TRBV4-3
J gene: TRBJ2-5
CDR3 length: 14
clone size: -
D gene: TRBD1
CDR3 DNA: TGCGCCAGCAGCCAGAATACCGGGACAGGGTATCAGCACTTC
CDR3 protein: CASSQNTGTGYQHF

V gene: TRBV5-5
J gene: TRBJ2-2
CDR3 length: 14
clone size: -
D gene: -
CDR3 DNA: TGTGCCAGCAGCTTCTGGGGCGAGAACGGGGAGCTGTTTTTT
CDR3 protein: CASSFWGENGELFF

V gene: TRBV5-1
J gene: TRBJ2-3
CDR3 length: 14
clone size: -
D gene: -
CDR3 DNA: TGCGCCAGCAGCTTGGGTGTCGGCACAGATACGCAGTATTTT
CDR3 protein: CASSLGVGTDTQYF

V gene: TRBV12-3/TRBV12-4
J gene: TRBJ1-1
CDR3 length: 13
clone size: -
D gene: -
CDR3 DNA: TGTGCCAGCAGTCGGGAGCCGGGGACTGAAGCTTTCTTT
CDR3 protein: CASSREPGTEAFF

V gene: TRBV5-1
J gene: TRBJ1-2
CDR3 length: 14
clone size: -
D gene: TRBD1
CDR3 DNA: TGCGCCAGCAGCTTCGGGACAGCGATGCTTGGCTACACCTTC
CDR3 protein: CASSFGTAMLGYTF

V gene: TRBV30
J gene: TRBJ2-7
CDR3 length: 13
clone size: -
D gene: TRBD1
CDR3 DNA: TGTGCCTCGTCTCAGGGGGCAGAAAACGAGCAGTACTTC
CDR3 protein: CASSQGAENEQYF

V gene: TRBV7-9
J gene: TRBJ2-2
CDR3 length: 15
clone size: -
D gene: TRBD2
CDR3 DNA: TGTGCCAGCAGCTCATACGCGGGAGGCACCGGGGAGCTGTTTTTT
CDR3 protein: CASSSYAGGTGELFF

V gene: TRBV12-3/TRBV12-4
J gene: TRBJ1-1
CDR3 length: 13
clone size: once
D gene: TRBD1
CDR3 DNA: TGTGCCAGCAGCAAAGGACAGGGGACTGAAGCTTTCTTT
CDR3 protein: CASSKGQGTEAFF

V gene: TRBV7-9
J gene: TRBJ1-1
CDR3 length: 13
clone size: -
D gene: -
CDR3 DNA: TGTGCCAGCAGCTCCCGGGGTGCCGCTGAAGCTTTCTTT
CDR3 protein: CASSSRGAAEAFF

V gene: TRBV14
J gene: TRBJ2-1
CDR3 length: 17
clone size: few
D gene: -
CDR3 DNA: TGTGCCAGCATTGGGACTTACCATTCCAGCTCCTACAATGAGCAGTTCTTC
CDR3 protein: CASIGTYHSSSYNEQFF

V gene: TRBV7-9
J gene: TRBJ2-1
CDR3 length: 17
clone size: -
D gene: -
CDR3 DNA: TGTGCCAGCAGCTTACTACCAGGGCAGGGATCCTACAATGAGCAGTTCTTC
CDR3 protein: CASSLLPGQGSYNEQFF

V gene: TRBV6-6
J gene: TRBJ1-1
CDR3 length: 16
clone size: few
D gene: -
CDR3 DNA: TGTGCCAGCAGTTACTCGGCCGGGGGGCGGAGGACTGAAGCTTTCTTT
CDR3 protein: CASSYSAGGRRTEAFF

V gene: TRBV18
J gene: TRBJ2-3
CDR3 length: 18
clone size: few
D gene: TRBD2
CDR3 DNA: TGTGCCAGCTCACCACTGCCTACTAGCGGGAGGCCCCCAGATACGCAGTATTTT
CDR3 protein: CASSPLPTSGRPPDTQYF

V gene: TRBV10-1
J gene: TRBJ2-1
CDR3 length: 17
clone size: few
D gene: -
CDR3 DNA: TGCGCCAGCAGTGATTTTTGGCGGATAAGCTCCTACAATGAGCAGTTCTTC
CDR3 protein: CASSDFWRISSYNEQFF

V gene: TRBV7-6
J gene: TRBJ2-7
CDR3 length: 15
clone size: -
D gene: -
CDR3 DNA: TGTGCCAGCAGCTTAGGCGGGCAAGACACTCGTCAGCAGTACTTC
CDR3 protein: CASSLGGQDTRQQYF

V gene: TRBV3-1/TRBV3-2
J gene: TRBJ1-2
CDR3 length: 14
clone size: -
D gene: -
CDR3 DNA: TGTGCCAGCAGCCAAGGACAGTTGAACTATGGCTACACCTTC
CDR3 protein: CASSQGQLNYGYTF

V gene: TRBV28
J gene: TRBJ2-3
CDR3 length: 18
clone size: -
D gene: TRBD2
CDR3 DNA: TGTGCCAGCAGTTCGGGACTAGCGGGAGGAGCCAGCACAGATACGCAGTATTTT
CDR3 protein: CASSSGLAGGASTDTQYF

V gene: TRBV4-3
J gene: TRBJ1-3
CDR3 length: 15
clone size: -
D gene: TRBD1
CDR3 DNA: TGCGCCAGCAGCCAAGAGACAGGGGGACGAGGCACCATATATTTT
CDR3 protein: CASSQETGGRGTIYF

V gene: TRBV6-6
J gene: TRBJ1-2
CDR3 length: 13
clone size: -
D gene: -
CDR3 DNA: TGTGCCAGCACCAAGACGTCTAGCAGTGGCTACACCTTC
CDR3 protein: CASTKTSSSGYTF

V gene: TRBV19
J gene: TRBJ2-3
CDR3 length: 16
clone size: -
D gene: TRBD2
CDR3 DNA: TGTGCCAGTAGTATTCTAGCGGGGGGAAAAACAGATACGCAGTATTTT
CDR3 protein: CASSILAGGKTDTQYF

V gene: TRBV7-9
J gene: TRBJ2-7
CDR3 length: 13
clone size: many
D gene: TRBD2
CDR3 DNA: TGTGCCAGCAGCTCTGGGACTAGCGGGGGAAAGTACTTC
CDR3 protein: CASSSGTSGGKYF

V gene: TRBV19
J gene: TRBJ2-2
CDR3 length: 17
clone size: -
D gene: TRBD1
CDR3 DNA: TGTGCCAGTACCAAAGGAACAGGGGTCGGGTACACCGGGGAGCTGTTTTTT
CDR3 protein: CASTKGTGVGYTGELFF

V gene: TRBV10-2
J gene: TRBJ2-3
CDR3 length: 13
clone size: -
D gene: -
CDR3 DNA: TGCGCCAGCAGTCGGGAGTCCACAGATACGCAGTATTTT
CDR3 protein: CASSRESTDTQYF

V gene: TRBV5-1
J gene: TRBJ1-4
CDR3 length: 15
clone size: -
D gene: -
CDR3 DNA: TGCGCCAGCAGCTTGGGTTGGGGGGGCGAAGAAAAACTGTTTTTT
CDR3 protein: CASSLGWGGEEKLFF